In this sample, the clone carrying this T cell receptor (beta chain) turned up many times. What it binds is not known. Time point meaning: sample taken at primary tumor resection. Material for sequencing was whole RNA from tumor, nontumor lung or frozen PBMC, left unsorted. The source of the sample is a study of spatial heterogeneity in lung cancer. Study-level background: A consistent excess of beta-chain over alpha-chain sequences was detected. Study-wide points: Expanded tumor TCRs that were ubiquitous appeared in blood more at resection than follow-up.

Every TCR cDNA molecule bore its own unique molecular identifier. In TCRdb, the 5' RACE reads were re-called with MiXCR into one record per CDR3 protein. The sample includes about 36,000 distinct CDR3 sequences, roughly 5.6% of them seen just once. This CDR3 spans 14 amino acids. The V gene end was trimmed by 4 bases and the J gene end by 4 bases; junction bases not matched to a gene: 9. Germline CDR1 is SQVTM and CDR2 is ANQGSEA. The chain couples TRBV29-1 to TRBJ2-7; TRBD1 aligns across 8 bases. The receptor's source is a female donor with early-stage non-small cell lung cancer. The specimen comprised PBMCs, sampled at surgery. The CDR3 sequence: CSVGTGTGPYEQYF. Written as DNA, the CDR3 is TGCAGCGTTGGCACCGGGACAGGTCCGTACGAGCAGTACTTC.